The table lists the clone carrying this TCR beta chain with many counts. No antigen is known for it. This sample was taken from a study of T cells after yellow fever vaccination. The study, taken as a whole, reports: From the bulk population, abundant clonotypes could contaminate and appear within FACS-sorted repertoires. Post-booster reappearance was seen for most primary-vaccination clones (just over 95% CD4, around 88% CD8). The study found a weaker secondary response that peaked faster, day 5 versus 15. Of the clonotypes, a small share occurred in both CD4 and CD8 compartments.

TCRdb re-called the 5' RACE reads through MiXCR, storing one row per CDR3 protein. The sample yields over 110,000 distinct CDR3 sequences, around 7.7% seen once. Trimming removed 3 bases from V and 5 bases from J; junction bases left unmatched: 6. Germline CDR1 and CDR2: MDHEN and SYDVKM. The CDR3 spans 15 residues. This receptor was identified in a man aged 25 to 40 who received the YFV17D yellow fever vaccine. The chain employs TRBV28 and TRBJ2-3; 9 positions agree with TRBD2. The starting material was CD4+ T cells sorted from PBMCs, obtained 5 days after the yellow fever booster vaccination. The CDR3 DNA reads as TGTGCCAGCAGTTTGGTTGGCGGGAGGGGAGATACGCAGTATTTT. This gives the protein CASSLVGGRGDTQYF.